This TCR beta chain was observed in a study of cytomegalovirus exposure and HLA in healthy donors. Study-level points and caveats: The authors enumerated 164 TCR beta chains as linked to cytomegalovirus. The classifier reportedly diagnosed cytomegalovirus status with high specificity and sensitivity. In vitro assays verified that a few CMV-associated chains recognized CMV antigens specifically.

V gave up 0 bases and J gave up 7 bases, with 18 bases separating them. The CDR3 length is 16 residues. Germline lookup yields CDR1 GTSNPN and CDR2 SVGIG (reference sequence). Libraries were prepared by immunoSEQ multiplex PCR; TCRdb keeps only in-frame clonotypes and omits some of them. Among about 330,000 clones, around 90% were seen once, and the ten largest hold about 1.2%. On this clone: Its antigen is not identified.

The donors belonged to the approximately 110-subject validation cohort, separate from the approximately 670-subject first cohort. This clonotype was obtained from a woman aged 25 to 45 in good health and CMV-seropositive. Material for sequencing was PBMCs. This chain joins TRBV30 and TRBJ2-2, with a possible D match to TRBD1 (5 bases). The CDR3 DNA reads TGTGCCTGGAGTGTACAGAAGGCAGGGAAGATCGGGGAGCTGTTTTTT. Encoded protein: CAWSVQKAGKIGELFF.